Only a few counts were recorded for the clone carrying this T cell receptor beta chain. The data originate from a study of Ad26.COV2.S vaccination and SARS-CoV-2 variants. Here immunoSEQ multiplex PCR was the method, and the copy in TCRdb shows in-frame clones only, minus some. Of about 400,000 clones in the sample, 80% to 90% were seen once. Treatment reported: some 19 received Ad26.COV2.S at low or high dose, single or two shots; several received placebo; per-sample allocation not given. Day 63 after the first injection of vaccine or placebo was the sampling time. The CDR3 sequence is 13 residues long. V dropped 1 base and J dropped 9 bases, with 9 bases sitting between them. Germline V gene lookup returns CDR1 SGHTA and CDR2 FQGTGA.

The TCR comes from a person aged 18-65 years who received the Ad26.COV2.S COVID-19 vaccine or a placebo. V usage is TRBV7-3 and J usage is TRBJ2-2; no definite D call. Sequences were derived from peripheral blood, sampled in a trial of Ad26.COV2.S vaccine versus placebo. The CDR3 here is CASSLSPGRELFF. The CDR3 nucleotides read TGTGCCAGCAGCTTAAGTCCTGGCAGGGAGCTGTTTTTT.